The 20 T cell receptor beta chains below were found in one sample sequenced in a study of long-term antiretroviral therapy in people with HIV. Version v3.0 of the immunoSEQ assay was performed at survey level. Assay: immunoSEQ multiplex PCR; the TCRdb copy retains only in-frame clones and omits some. The sample holds 38,000 or so clones, around 80% seen once. Sequenced material: unsorted PBMCs, taken 1.5 years after starting antiretroviral therapy. Receptor source: a man younger than 35 with HIV.

V and J are TRBV5-5 and TRBJ2-7; 9 nucleotides match TRBD2. Germline V gives CDR1 SGHKS, CDR2 YYEKEE (reference sequence). The junction had 9 bases not matched to a gene; V was cut back by 4 bases and J by 7 bases. This CDR3 has 14 amino acids. CDR3 loop: CASSPWTSAGEQYF. The CDR3 bases are TGTGCCAGCAGCCCTTGGACTAGCGCCGGGGAGCAGTACTTC.

V usage is TRBV27 and J usage is TRBJ2-7; 10 bases are a match to TRBD1. With 5 bases clipped from V and 4 bases from J, the junction kept 5 bases outside the gene matches. This CDR3 is 14 amino acids long. Germline lookup yields CDR1 MNHEY and CDR2 SMNVEV (reference sequence). The CDR3 DNA reads TGTGCCAGCAGTCTCGGGACAGGGGCGTACGAGCAGTACTTC. This gives the protein CASSLGTGAYEQYF.

Note on this clone: A junction boundary mismatches the germline segment, possibly from a read error. The CDR3 sequence is CASSRSNAGGSEQYF. CDR3 DNA sequence: TGTGCTAGCAGTCGCTCCAATGCAGGGGGCAGCGAGCAGTACTTC. This chain joins TRBV7-7 and TRBJ2-7, with TRBD1 matching 8 bases. The CDR3 contains 15 residues. From germline, CDR1 is SSHAT and CDR2 FNYEAQ (reference sequence).

The CDR3 DNA sequence: TGCGCCAGCAGCCAAGATGGCGGGGGCGCGGGGACCGGGGAGCTGTTTTTT. This translates into CASSQDGGGAGTGELFF. V gene TRBV4-3 combines with J gene TRBJ2-2; D is possibly TRBD2 (7 bases). Germline CDR1 is LGHNA and CDR2 is YSLEER. CDR3 length equals 17 residues. The ends were cut back, 0 bases at V and 5 bases at J, with 16 bases in the middle.

The V gene is TRBV7-9, the J gene TRBJ2-7, with 8 bases fitting TRBD2. Germline-derived CDR1 and CDR2 are SEHNR and FQNEAQ (reference sequence). The CDR3 runs to 14 residues. The junction had 7 bases not matched to a gene; V was cut back by 5 bases and J by 4 bases. The CDR3 loop reads CASSPLGTSYEQYF. The DNA of the CDR3 is TGTGCCAGCAGCCCACTGGGGACTAGTTACGAGCAGTACTTC.

The chain couples TRBV6-5 to TRBJ1-5; possible D gene TRBD1, 5 bases. The CDR3 has 14 amino acids. Germline V gene lookup returns CDR1 MNHEY and CDR2 SVGAGI. Trimming took 0 bases from V and 7 from J, leaving 10 bases between them. The CDR3 bases are TGTGCCAGCAGTTACTCCCCAGGGTCGCAGCCCCAGCATTTT. Translated, it gives CASSYSPGSQPQHF.

The chain links TRBV18 to TRBJ2-7; tentative D call: TRBD1 (5 bases). Between the trimmed V and J ends, which lost 3 bases and 4 bases, there was a span of 16 bases. CDR1 is KGHSH, CDR2 LQKENI, per germline. The CDR3 consists of 15 residues. CDR3 DNA sequence: TGTGCCAGCTCACCCATGGGGCGCGTTTTGTACGAGCAGTACTTC. This encodes CASSPMGRVLYEQYF.

J is TRBJ2-3 and V is TRBV7-9; D might be TRBD1 (6 bases). From germline, CDR1 is SEHNR and CDR2 FQNEAQ (reference sequence). The CDR3 contains 16 residues. Trimming removed 5 bases from V and 2 bases from J, with 17 bases in between. The CDR3: CASSLPGAASTDTQYF. CDR3 coding DNA: TGTGCCAGCAGCCTCCCAGGGGCGGCTTCCACAGATACGCAGTATTTT.

V gene TRBV5-1 combines with J gene TRBJ2-5; 11 bases map to TRBD2. The germline gives CDR1 SGHRS, CDR2 YFSETQ. J lost 5 bases, V lost 2 bases, and 8 bases had no gene match. CDR3 length equals 16 residues. The CDR3 DNA sequence: TGCGCCAGCAGCTTTTCTACTAGCGGGAGACGGGAGACCCAGTACTTC. This translates into CASSFSTSGRRETQYF.

The V and J genes are TRBV5-1 and TRBJ2-1, with 8 bases matching TRBD2. CDR3 length equals 13 residues. Germline V gene data show CDR1 as SGHRS and CDR2 as YFSETQ. The ends lost 5 bases at V and 6 bases at J; junction bases unmatched: 4. The CDR3, as DNA: TGCGCCAGCAGTCTAGCGGGCCTCAATGAGCAGTTCTTC. Its protein product is CASSLAGLNEQFF. Full variable domain (outside the CDR3, taken from reference TRBV5-1 and TRBJ2-1): KAGVTQTPRYLIKTRGQQVTLSCSPISGHRSVSWYQQTPGQGLQFLFEYFSETQRNKGNFPGRFSGRQFSNSRSEMNVSTLELGDSALYLCASSLAGLNEQFFGPGTRLTVL.

This chain links TRBV30 with TRBJ2-7; 7 bases line up with TRBD1. Germline V lookup: CDR1 GTSNPN, CDR2 SVGIG (reference sequence). The length of the CDR3 is 16 residues. V lost 4 bases, J lost 0 bases, and 12 bases stayed unmatched. This chain's CDR3 is CAWTRKGQPTSYEQYF. The CDR3, as DNA: TGTGCCTGGACAAGAAAGGGACAGCCGACCTCCTACGAGCAGTACTTC.

The chain links TRBV28 to TRBJ1-5, with TRBD1 matching over 7 bases. This CDR3 is built from 14 residues. The V gene's germline CDR1 is MDHEN and CDR2 SYDVKM. Trimming took 2 bases from V and 7 from J; bases not matched to a gene: 5. The CDR3 region is CASSLHQGGQPQHF. As DNA, the CDR3 is TGTGCCAGCAGTTTACATCAGGGGGGGCAGCCCCAGCATTTT.

CDR3 coding DNA: TGTGCCAGCAGCAGACAGGGACCGGCCTACTTC. It is translated as CASSRQGPAYF. The chain joins TRBV7-9 to TRBJ2-7, with 7 nucleotides matching TRBD1. Looked up from germline, CDR1 is SEHNR and CDR2 is FQNEAQ (reference sequence). J gave up 13 bases and V 5 bases, and 8 bases lay outside the gene matches. CDR3 length: 11 residues.

The rearrangement uses TRBV19 and TRBJ2-7; 8 nucleotides match TRBD1. J was trimmed by 3 bases and V by 9 bases; bases with no gene match: 4. Per germline, CDR1 LNHDA and CDR2 SQIVND (reference sequence). The CDR3 has 12 residues. The CDR3 DNA reads TGTGCCAGCCAAGGACAGGGCTACGAGCAGTACTTC. Translation gives CASQGQGYEQYF.

The rearrangement joins TRBV5-1 to TRBJ1-4, with D uncertain. The CDR3 has 15 amino acids. V lost 0 bases to trimming and J lost 5 bases, with 11 bases between them. Germline CDR1 reads SGHRS; CDR2 reads YFSETQ. The CDR3 spells CASSLEIRTNEKLFF. The CDR3 DNA is TGCGCCAGCAGCTTGGAAATCCGGACCAATGAAAAACTGTTTTTT.

CDR3 sequence reads: CASSESPGNTIYF. In DNA, the CDR3 is TGTGCCAGCAGTGAATCTCCTGGAAACACCATATATTTT. This chain joins TRBV25-1 and TRBJ1-3; D not resolved. Between the trimmed V and J ends, which lost 1 base and 2 bases, there was a span of 3 bases. The CDR3 runs 13 residues. The germline V gene encodes CDR1 MGHDK and CDR2 SYGVNS.

The chain recombines TRBV6-5 with TRBJ2-5, with D hard to call. Trimming pared 6 bases from V and 5 bases from J, leaving 7 bases between. The CDR3 is 11 amino acids. Looked up from germline, CDR1 is MNHEY and CDR2 is SVGAGI. The CDR3 is CASSHLETQYF. The CDR3 DNA sequence: TGTGCCAGCAGCCACCTTGAGACCCAGTACTTC.

This chain connects TRBV6-5 to TRBJ2-7; D possibly uses TRBD1 or TRBD2 (5 bases each). Between the trimmed V and J ends, which lost 6 bases and 1 base, there was a span of 16 bases. CDR1 is MNHEY, CDR2 SVGAGI, per germline. The CDR3 contains 15 residues. CDR3 bases: TGTGCCAGCAGCGCGCCCGGGACGGTTTCCTACGAGCAGTACTTC. The encoded protein is CASSAPGTVSYEQYF.

This sequence joins TRBV18 and TRBJ1-2; possible D gene TRBD1, 5 bases. V dropped 3 bases and J dropped 2 bases, with 7 bases sitting between them. Per the germline V gene, CDR1 is KGHSH and CDR2 is LQKENI. The CDR3 sequence is 13 residues long. The DNA of the CDR3 is TGTGCCAGCTCACCGGGGGGGAACTATGGCTACACCTTC. It is translated as CASSPGGNYGYTF. Using reference TRBV18 and TRBJ1-2 for the parts outside the CDR3, the full variable domain is NAGVMQNPRHLVRRRGQEARLRCSPMKGHSHVYWYRQLPEEGLKFMVYLQKENIIDESGMPKERFSAEFPKEGPSILRIQQVVRGDSAAYFCASSPGGNYGYTFGSGTRLTVV.

This chain uses TRBV10-3 with TRBJ1-1; 9 bases fit TRBD1. This CDR3 is 15 amino acids long. Germline trimming cut 3 bases from V and 5 bases from J; bases unmatched to any gene: 7. Germline CDR1 and CDR2: ENHRY and SYGVKD. In DNA, the CDR3 is TGTGCCATCAGTGAACCCGGGACAGGGTTAACTGAAGCTTTCTTT. Translating it yields CAISEPGTGLTEAFF.